Listed below are T cell receptor beta chains from one sample, sequenced in a study of tumour-infiltrating T cells in Burkitt lymphoma. Generated by immunoSEQ multiplex PCR, the TCRdb table keeps only in-frame clones and is missing some. The data contain about 670 clones, 96% of them seen just once; the ten biggest clones take up 4.4%. The specimen was tumor tissue. Receptors were obtained from a human donor with Burkitt lymphoma. Each CDR3 is given with its conserved first and last residue. Fields, in order: CDR3 protein, V gene, J gene.

CDR3 protein: CASSYQDSGVF; V gene: TRBV6-6; J gene: TRBJ1-2
CDR3 protein: CASSQEVEAQPQHF; V gene: TRBV4-1; J gene: TRBJ1-5
CDR3 protein: CASSSANTGELFF; V gene: TRBV6-6; J gene: TRBJ2-2
CDR3 protein: CASSHSGEGLAGIPETQYF; V gene: TRBV11-1; J gene: TRBJ2-5
CDR3 protein: CASSGRIDYGYTF; V gene: TRBV2; J gene: TRBJ1-2
CDR3 protein: CASSLQQTDTQYF; V gene: TRBV4-1; J gene: TRBJ2-3
CDR3 protein: CASSVTGTYEQYF; V gene: TRBV5-1; J gene: TRBJ2-7
CDR3 protein: CAWRRQGTFYNSPLHF; V gene: TRBV30; J gene: TRBJ1-6
CDR3 protein: CAWSQGWETQYF; V gene: TRBV30; J gene: TRBJ2-5
CDR3 protein: CASSSTGLDSGNTIYF; V gene: TRBV7-9; J gene: TRBJ1-3
CDR3 protein: CAWNEGNTEAFF; V gene: TRBV30; J gene: TRBJ1-1
CDR3 protein: CSVVEGRSTEAFF; V gene: TRBV29-1; J gene: TRBJ1-1
CDR3 protein: CASSLGTGGNQPQHF; V gene: TRBV27; J gene: TRBJ1-5
CDR3 protein: CASSAAGRHNEQFF; V gene: TRBV27; J gene: TRBJ2-1
CDR3 protein: CASSPGTGGLYGYTF; V gene: TRBV7-6; J gene: TRBJ1-2
CDR3 protein: CAITDSGSRYEQYF; V gene: TRBV10-3; J gene: TRBJ2-7
CDR3 protein: CASSPWWGAGPTDTQYF; V gene: TRBV9; J gene: TRBJ2-3
CDR3 protein: CASSLVPGFSDTQYF; V gene: TRBV7-6; J gene: TRBJ2-3
CDR3 protein: CASSQSAGIMSTDTQYF; V gene: TRBV7-9; J gene: TRBJ2-3
CDR3 protein: CASSYSRPYGEKLFF; V gene: TRBV6-5; J gene: TRBJ1-4
CDR3 protein: CASSQPGNTIYF; V gene: TRBV6-5; J gene: TRBJ1-3
CDR3 protein: CASSSPRPYNEKLFF; V gene: TRBV11-2; J gene: TRBJ1-4
CDR3 protein: CATSGAPGNEQFF; V gene: TRBV6-1; J gene: TRBJ2-1
CDR3 protein: CASSLGGSVGNEQFF; V gene: TRBV27; J gene: TRBJ2-1
CDR3 protein: CASSPSLGQGGTGELFF; V gene: TRBV18; J gene: TRBJ2-2
CDR3 protein: CASSFGTGNQPQHF; V gene: TRBV5-6; J gene: TRBJ1-5
CDR3 protein: CASSLGGETEAFF; V gene: TRBV7-9; J gene: TRBJ1-1
CDR3 protein: CASSPMSEQFF; V gene: TRBV28; J gene: TRBJ2-1
CDR3 protein: CASSPEWDSGNIQYF; V gene: TRBV18; J gene: TRBJ2-4
CDR3 protein: CSVETVGSGELFF; V gene: TRBV29-1; J gene: TRBJ2-2
CDR3 protein: CASSRGQGRNTEAFF; V gene: TRBV19; J gene: TRBJ1-1
CDR3 protein: CASSINGGAARAFF; V gene: TRBV19; J gene: TRBJ1-1
CDR3 protein: CASSQDPGDGNTIYF; V gene: TRBV4-1; J gene: TRBJ1-3
CDR3 protein: CASSGGQGGTEAFF; V gene: TRBV9; J gene: TRBJ1-1
CDR3 protein: CASSPNRGKGPQHF; V gene: TRBV27; J gene: TRBJ1-5
CDR3 protein: CASGGTEAFF; V gene: TRBV11-2; J gene: TRBJ1-1
CDR3 protein: CASSERTGGAWTEAFF; V gene: TRBV9; J gene: TRBJ1-1